Listed below are T cell receptor beta chains from one sample, sequenced in a study of T-cell memory formation after mild COVID-19. TCRdb reanalysed the 5' RACE reads using MiXCR and keeps one entry per CDR3 protein. The data hold about 90,000 distinct CDR3 sequences, with about 12% observed a single time. The sequenced material came from PBMCs or a T cell subset sorted from them (not recorded which). Receptors originate from an adult woman who had mild COVID-19 (a few samples of this study predate the infection). Cell type and time point are not known. Both conserved end residues are part of each CDR3. The D gene is left open where the match is weak. Clone size is shown for a subset of rows, as once, few, many or a class of expanded clone.

J | length | V | D | size | DNA | CDR3
TRBJ1-2 | 17 | TRBV7-9 | NA | NA | TGTGCCAGCAGCTTACCCCTCAGGCCTCACACTAACTATGGCTACACCTTC | CASSLPLRPHTNYGYTF
TRBJ1-2 | 11 | TRBV10-3 | NA | few | TGTGCCATCAGTGACTTGCGTGGCTACACCTTC | CAISDLRGYTF
TRBJ2-7 | 15 | TRBV5-1 | NA | NA | TGCGCCAGCAGCTTGACGCAGGGATGGGCCTACGAGCAGTACTTC | CASSLTQGWAYEQYF
TRBJ1-5 | 14 | TRBV7-9 | NA | NA | TGTGCCAGCAGCTTAGAGGGGTACAATCAGCCCCAGCATTTT | CASSLEGYNQPQHF
TRBJ2-7 | 17 | TRBV13 | TRBD1 | few | TGTGCCAGCAGCTTAGGTCTAGGGACAGGCCCTTCCTACGAGCAGTACTTC | CASSLGLGTGPSYEQYF
TRBJ1-1 | 16 | TRBV20-1 | TRBD1 | NA | TGCAGTGCCAGAGCTCCTGGACAGGTAATGAACACTGAAGCTTTCTTT | CSARAPGQVMNTEAFF
TRBJ2-2 | 17 | TRBV12-3/TRBV12-4 | TRBD1 | NA | TGTGCCAGCAGTTTGCCCTTGGACAGGGGGAACACCGGGGAGCTGTTTTTT | CASSLPLDRGNTGELFF
TRBJ2-3 | 16 | TRBV9 | TRBD2 | few | TGTGCCAGCAGCGTAGGGGGCGGGAGCGGTGCAGATACGCAGTATTTT | CASSVGGGSGADTQYF
TRBJ2-2 | 17 | TRBV11-1 | NA | NA | TGTGCCAGCAGCTTGGTGTACAGGGCCGCGAACACCGGGGAGCTGTTTTTT | CASSLVYRAANTGELFF
TRBJ2-1 | 12 | TRBV12-3/TRBV12-4 | NA | few | TGTGCCAGCAGCCGATCGGATAATGAGCAGTTCTTC | CASSRSDNEQFF
TRBJ2-3 | 12 | TRBV7-8 | NA | NA | TGTGCCAGCAGCAGGGACGGTCATACGCAGTATTTT | CASSRDGHTQYF
TRBJ2-7 | 15 | TRBV27 | NA | NA | TGTGCCAGCAGTGACCGGGACATGATGACGGGGGAGCAGTACTTC | CASSDRDMMTGEQYF
TRBJ2-7 | 15 | TRBV4-1 | TRBD1 | NA | TGCGCCAGCAGCCAAGAGCGACAGGGTTCCTCCGAGCAGTACTTC | CASSQERQGSSEQYF
TRBJ1-1 | 13 | TRBV29-1 | NA | NA | TGCAGCGTTGCGGGACACCAGAACACTGAAGCTTTCTTT | CSVAGHQNTEAFF
TRBJ1-1 | 14 | TRBV12-3/TRBV12-4 | NA | NA | TGTGCCAGCAGTTATACATACAGGAACACTGAAGCTTTCTTT | CASSYTYRNTEAFF
TRBJ2-3 | 17 | TRBV6-5 | NA | once | TGTTCCAGCAGTTCCATACCCGACGGATTTAGCACAGATACGCAGTATTTT | CSSSSIPDGFSTDTQYF
TRBJ2-1 | 15 | TRBV12-3/TRBV12-4 | TRBD1 | few | TGTGCCAGCAGTCCAGGACAGGGAGGTCAGAATGAGCAGTTCTTC | CASSPGQGGQNEQFF
TRBJ1-1 | 12 | TRBV15 | NA | NA | TGTGCCACCAGTCCGGGATGGGCTGAAGCTTTCTTT | CATSPGWAEAFF
TRBJ1-2 | 14 | TRBV9 | NA | few | TGTGCCAGCAGCGTAGGACCCCCGCCGGGGGGCTACACCTTC | CASSVGPPPGGYTF
TRBJ2-1 | 13 | TRBV25-1 | TRBD1 | few | TGTGCCAGCAGTGAAGGGACAGCCAATGAGCAGTTCTTC | CASSEGTANEQFF
TRBJ2-4 | 16 | TRBV4-2 | NA | NA | TGTGCCAGCAGCCAAGATTGGGCGCTAGCCAAAAACATTCAGTACTTC | CASSQDWALAKNIQYF
TRBJ2-1 | 17 | TRBV24-1 | NA | NA | TGTGCCACCAGTGACTTAGCTGGGTCTGACCCGGGCGATGAGCAGTTCTTC | CATSDLAGSDPGDEQFF
TRBJ1-1 | 14 | TRBV11-1 | NA | NA | TGTGCCAGCAGCTTAGGCAGGGCGGGTACTGAAGCTTTCTTT | CASSLGRAGTEAFF
TRBJ2-7 | 14 | TRBV29-1 | NA | few | TGCAGCGTCGACCCCGGGACATCCACCCGCGAGCAGTACTTC | CSVDPGTSTREQYF
TRBJ2-1 | 16 | TRBV7-3 | TRBD2 | many | TGTGCCAGCAGCTCGGGACTAGCGGGGCGAGGGGATGAGCAGTTCTTC | CASSSGLAGRGDEQFF
TRBJ2-4 | 16 | TRBV7-3 | TRBD2 | many | TGTGCCAGCAGCCCTGGACTAGCGGGAGGGAAAAACATTCAGTACTTC | CASSPGLAGGKNIQYF
TRBJ2-1 | 13 | TRBV5-6 | NA | few | TGTGCCAGCAGCGGGGTGGGTTACCATGAGCAGTTCTTC | CASSGVGYHEQFF
TRBJ2-3 | 15 | TRBV25-1 | TRBD2 | few | TGTGCCAGCAGTGAACTAGCGGGAGCCACAGATACGCAGTATTTT | CASSELAGATDTQYF
TRBJ2-7 | 15 | TRBV11-2 | TRBD1 | NA | TGTGCCAGCAGCTCATCCGGGACAGAGGAACACGAGCAGTACTTC | CASSSSGTEEHEQYF
TRBJ1-2 | 17 | TRBV18 | TRBD1 | NA | TGTGCCAGCTCACCACCGGGACAGGGCCCAGCTAACTATGGCTACACCTTC | CASSPPGQGPANYGYTF
TRBJ2-1 | 21 | TRBV28 | TRBD2 | NA | TGTGCCAGCAGTTTATTCCCCCCCGGTCGGAGGACTAGCGGGGGTTACAATGAGCAGTTCTTC | CASSLFPPGRRTSGGYNEQFF
TRBJ2-1 | 16 | TRBV6-2/TRBV6-3 | NA | few | TGTGCCAGCAGTTACACCTCCCCTTTACAGAGCAATGAGCAGTTCTTC | CASSYTSPLQSNEQFF
TRBJ1-2 | 11 | TRBV20-1 | NA | NA | TGCAGTGCTAATAGGGAAGGCGGCTACACCTTC | CSANREGGYTF
TRBJ1-5 | 13 | TRBV24-1 | NA | NA | TGTGCCACCAGTGTAAGGGGCAATCAGCCCCAGCATTTT | CATSVRGNQPQHF
TRBJ2-7 | 14 | TRBV14 | TRBD2 | few | TGTGCCAGCAGCCACGGACTAGCGGGTTTCGAGCAGTACTTC | CASSHGLAGFEQYF
TRBJ2-7 | 15 | TRBV5-6 | NA | NA | TGTGCCAGCAGCCCCGTAGGGACGGATGCCTACGAGCAGTACTTC | CASSPVGTDAYEQYF
TRBJ2-5 | 14 | TRBV9 | TRBD1 | many | TGTGCCAGCAGCACCTTACAGGGGGGAGAGACCCAGTACTTC | CASSTLQGGETQYF
TRBJ1-1 | 15 | TRBV7-2 | NA | few | TGTGCCAGCAGCGCCGACGGGGCGAGGAACACTGAAGCTTTCTTT | CASSADGARNTEAFF
TRBJ2-1 | 10 | TRBV12-3/TRBV12-4 | NA | NA | TGTGCCAGCAAAGACAATGAGCAGTTCTTC | CASKDNEQFF
TRBJ2-3 | 20 | TRBV4-3 | TRBD2 | once | TGCGCCAGCAGCCAAGAGATGGGACTAGCGGGTTTACCTAGCACAGATACGCAGTATTTT | CASSQEMGLAGLPSTDTQYF
TRBJ2-3 | 13 | TRBV29-1 | NA | many | TGCAGCGTTGAAGGGGAAAGCACAGATACGCAGTATTTT | CSVEGESTDTQYF
TRBJ2-1 | 15 | TRBV6-6 | TRBD2 | NA | TGTGCCAGCAGGGATAGCGGGAGGGGGGACAATGAGCAGTTCTTC | CASRDSGRGDNEQFF
TRBJ2-7 | 14 | TRBV9 | TRBD1 | NA | TGTGCCAGCAGCGTAGGGGACAGCATCCACGAGCAGTACTTC | CASSVGDSIHEQYF
TRBJ2-1 | 18 | TRBV12-3/TRBV12-4 | TRBD2 | NA | TGTGCCAGCAGTTTTTCGACTAGCGGGAGGGAGCCCTACAATGAGCAGTTCTTC | CASSFSTSGREPYNEQFF
TRBJ2-1 | 15 | TRBV24-1 | NA | NA | TGTGCCACCAGTGATCCTTGGACCGCGTATCATGAGCAGTTCTTC | CATSDPWTAYHEQFF
TRBJ2-7 | 14 | TRBV2 | NA | many | TGTGCCAGCAGTGAAGCGCTTGACTACTACGAGCAGTACTTC | CASSEALDYYEQYF
TRBJ2-4 | 15 | TRBV20-1 | TRBD1 | many | TGCAGTGCTAGACTGACAGGGGGCGGAGGACACATTCAGTACTTC | CSARLTGGGGHIQYF
TRBJ2-1 | 17 | TRBV5-1 | NA | NA | TGCGCCAGCAAAGGATACGACAGGGAGGGCCAGAACAATGAGCAGTTCTTC | CASKGYDREGQNNEQFF
TRBJ2-6 | 15 | TRBV7-6 | TRBD2 | once | TGTGCCAGCAGCTCTAGCGGGTGGGGGGCCAACGTCCTGACTTTC | CASSSSGWGANVLTF